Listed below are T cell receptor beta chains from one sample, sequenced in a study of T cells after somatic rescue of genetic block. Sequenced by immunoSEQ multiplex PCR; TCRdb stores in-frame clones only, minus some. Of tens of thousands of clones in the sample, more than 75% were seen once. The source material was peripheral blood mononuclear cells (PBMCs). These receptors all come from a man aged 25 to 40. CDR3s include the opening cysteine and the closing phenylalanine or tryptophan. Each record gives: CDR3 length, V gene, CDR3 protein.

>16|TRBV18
CASSPPSGDSGNTIYF
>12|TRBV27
CASRGLGYEQYF
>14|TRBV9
CASSVGRAVNEQFF
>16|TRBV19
CASSAYRDRGTDTQYF
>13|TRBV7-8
CASSSSRNSPLHF
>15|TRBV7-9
CASMGLAHNTGELFF
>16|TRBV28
CASSSPRRGLGTEAFF
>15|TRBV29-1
CSVSTGTVSGNTIYF
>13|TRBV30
CAWSVRSQNEQFF
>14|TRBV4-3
CASSLESGTGELFF
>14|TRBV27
CASSPRQGDETQYF
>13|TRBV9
CASSQPPQETQYF
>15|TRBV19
CASSIAQGARYEQYF
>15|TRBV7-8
CASSLRVLVPGKAFF
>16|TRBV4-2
CASSQESGGSTDTQYF
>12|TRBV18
CASSPDYNEQFF
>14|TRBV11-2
CASSPTRGSYEQYF
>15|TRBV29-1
CSVGGIGGIDTEAFF
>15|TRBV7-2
CASRSIGTVLGTQYF
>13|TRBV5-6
CASSLGRGSEQYF
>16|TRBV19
CASSLQLAGGRNEQFF
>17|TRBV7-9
CASSPGTVEFYQETQYF
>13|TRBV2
CASKRTGLYEQYF
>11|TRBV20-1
CSASGNTEAFF
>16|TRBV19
CASRQAGTRSGNEQFF
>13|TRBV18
CASSGRDNTEAFF
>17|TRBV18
CASSPGPGRARTGELFF
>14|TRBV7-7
CASSLLGRGDEQYF
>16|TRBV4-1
CASSQDRGLAGDEQFF
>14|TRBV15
CATSRGIIKNIQYF
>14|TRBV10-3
CAISAAGGYEKLFF
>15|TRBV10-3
CAISEGGGDRGEQFF
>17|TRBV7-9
CASSLVGQPQFLEKLFF
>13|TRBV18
CASRKGLNQPQHF
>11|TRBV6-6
CASTRDTEAFF
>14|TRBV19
CASSIGVHRYEQYF
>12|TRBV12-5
CASGLSGNTQYF
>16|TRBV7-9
CASSPPWGGSYNEQFF
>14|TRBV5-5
CASSFGQGGYEQYF
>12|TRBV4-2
CASSGADTEAFF
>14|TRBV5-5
CASSKQGAGQPQHF
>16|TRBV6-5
CASSYSSSSTTDTQYF
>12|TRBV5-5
CASSWDSYEQYF
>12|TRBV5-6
CASSFAYTEAFF
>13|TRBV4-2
CASSQGLFYEQYF
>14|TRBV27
CASSLGLSSYEQYF
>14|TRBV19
CASSISGGANEQFF
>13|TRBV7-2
CASRTGESEKLFF
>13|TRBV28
CASRDRRNYGYTF
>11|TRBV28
CASADPGTQYF
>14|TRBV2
CASSELGAGEKLFF
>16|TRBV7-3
CASSPMARGIAGELFF
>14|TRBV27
CASSERLAFGEQFF